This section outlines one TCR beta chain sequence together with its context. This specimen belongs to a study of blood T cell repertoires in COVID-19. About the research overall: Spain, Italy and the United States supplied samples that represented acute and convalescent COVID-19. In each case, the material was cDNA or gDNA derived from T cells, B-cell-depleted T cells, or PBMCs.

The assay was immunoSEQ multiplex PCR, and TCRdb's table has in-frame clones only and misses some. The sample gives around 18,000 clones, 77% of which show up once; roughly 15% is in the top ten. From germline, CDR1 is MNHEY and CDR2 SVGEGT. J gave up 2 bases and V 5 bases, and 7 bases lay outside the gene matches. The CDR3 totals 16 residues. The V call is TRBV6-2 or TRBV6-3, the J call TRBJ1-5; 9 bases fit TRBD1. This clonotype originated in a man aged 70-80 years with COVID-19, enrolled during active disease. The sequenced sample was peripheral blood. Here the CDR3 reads CASSLTGGIGNQPQHF. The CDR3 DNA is TGTGCCAGCAGTCTAACAGGGGGCATTGGCAATCAGCCCCAGCATTTT.